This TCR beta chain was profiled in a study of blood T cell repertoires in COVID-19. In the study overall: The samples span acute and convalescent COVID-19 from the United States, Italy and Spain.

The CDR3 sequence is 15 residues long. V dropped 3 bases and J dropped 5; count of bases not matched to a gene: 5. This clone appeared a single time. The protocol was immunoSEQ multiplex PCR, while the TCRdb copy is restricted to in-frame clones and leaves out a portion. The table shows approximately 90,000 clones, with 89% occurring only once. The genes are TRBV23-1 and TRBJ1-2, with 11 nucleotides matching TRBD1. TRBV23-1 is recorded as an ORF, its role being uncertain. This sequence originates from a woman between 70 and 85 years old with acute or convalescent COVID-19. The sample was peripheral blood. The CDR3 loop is CASSQDRGRVYGYTF. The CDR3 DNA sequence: TGCGCCAGCAGTCAGGACAGGGGGCGAGTTTATGGCTACACCTTC.